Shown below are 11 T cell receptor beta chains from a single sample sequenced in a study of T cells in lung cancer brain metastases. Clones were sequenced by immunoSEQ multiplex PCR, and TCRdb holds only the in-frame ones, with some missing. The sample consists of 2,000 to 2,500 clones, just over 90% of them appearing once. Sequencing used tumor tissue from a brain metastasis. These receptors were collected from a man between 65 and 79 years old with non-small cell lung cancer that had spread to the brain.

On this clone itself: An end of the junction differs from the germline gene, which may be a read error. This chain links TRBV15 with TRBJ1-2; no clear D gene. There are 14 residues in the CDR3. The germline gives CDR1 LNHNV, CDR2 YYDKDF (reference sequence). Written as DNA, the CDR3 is TGTGCTACCAGCAGAGATCGCCAGGAGTATGGCTACACCTTC. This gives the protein CATSRDRQEYGYTF.

Written as DNA, the CDR3 is TGTGCCAGCAGTCCACACAAGGCCGACTCTGGAAACACCATATATTTT. This sequence encodes CASSPHKADSGNTIYF. The gene calls are TRBV6-6 and TRBJ1-3; no reliable D call. The CDR3 is 16 amino acids. Germline V gene data show CDR1 as MNHNY and CDR2 as SVGAGI (reference sequence). The germline V and J ends were trimmed by 5 bases and 0 bases, with 14 bases remaining between them.

The CDR3 nucleotides are TGTGCCAGCAGCCGCTTCGGACAGGGGGCTGAGACCCAGTACTTC. Translation gives CASSRFGQGAETQYF. V and J are TRBV6-5 and TRBJ2-5, with 11 bases that match TRBD1. This CDR3 has 15 residues. Trimming removed 6 bases from V and 5 bases from J; junction bases left unmatched: 8. The V gene's germline CDR1 is MNHEY and CDR2 SVGAGI.

CDR3 region: CASSQDRGLYEQYF. The CDR3 nucleotides read TGTGCCAGCAGCCAGGACAGGGGGCTTTACGAGCAGTACTTC. The chain uses TRBV4-2 and TRBJ2-7; 11 bases are shared with TRBD1. Per the germline V gene, CDR1 is LGHNA and CDR2 is YNFKEQ. The ends lost 3 bases at V and 4 bases at J; junction bases unmatched: 2. This CDR3 contains 14 residues.

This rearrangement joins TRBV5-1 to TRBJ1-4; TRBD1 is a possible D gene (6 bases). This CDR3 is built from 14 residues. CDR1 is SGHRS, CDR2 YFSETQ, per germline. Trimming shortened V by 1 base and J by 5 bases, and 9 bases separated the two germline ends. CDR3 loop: CASSLQQGNEKLFF. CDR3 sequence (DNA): TGCGCCAGCAGCTTGCAACAGGGCAATGAAAAACTGTTTTTT.

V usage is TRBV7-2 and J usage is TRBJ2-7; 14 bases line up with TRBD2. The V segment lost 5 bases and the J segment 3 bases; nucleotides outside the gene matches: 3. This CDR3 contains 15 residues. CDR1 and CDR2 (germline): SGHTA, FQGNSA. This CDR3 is CASSETSGGVYEQYF. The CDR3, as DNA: TGTGCCAGCAGCGAGACTAGCGGGGGGGTCTACGAGCAGTACTTC.

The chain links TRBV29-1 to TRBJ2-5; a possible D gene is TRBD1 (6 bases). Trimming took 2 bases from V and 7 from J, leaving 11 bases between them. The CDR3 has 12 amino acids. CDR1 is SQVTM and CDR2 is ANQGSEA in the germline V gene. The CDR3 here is CSVEPRGGTQYF. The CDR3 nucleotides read TGCAGCGTTGAACCCAGAGGGGGGACCCAGTACTTC.

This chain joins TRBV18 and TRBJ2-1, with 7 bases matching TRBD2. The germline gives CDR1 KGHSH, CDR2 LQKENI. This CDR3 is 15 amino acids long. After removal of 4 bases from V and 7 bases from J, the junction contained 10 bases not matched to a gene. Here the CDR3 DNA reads TGTGCCAGCTCACTAAACGGCGGGAGTAATAATGAGCAGTTCTTC. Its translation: CASSLNGGSNNEQFF.

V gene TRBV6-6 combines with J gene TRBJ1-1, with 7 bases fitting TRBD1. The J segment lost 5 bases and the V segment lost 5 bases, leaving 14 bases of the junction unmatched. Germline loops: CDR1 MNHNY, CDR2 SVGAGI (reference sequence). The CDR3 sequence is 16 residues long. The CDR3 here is CASSTTTGAIRTEAFF. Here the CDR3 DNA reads TGTGCCAGCAGTACAACCACAGGGGCGATAAGAACTGAAGCTTTCTTT.

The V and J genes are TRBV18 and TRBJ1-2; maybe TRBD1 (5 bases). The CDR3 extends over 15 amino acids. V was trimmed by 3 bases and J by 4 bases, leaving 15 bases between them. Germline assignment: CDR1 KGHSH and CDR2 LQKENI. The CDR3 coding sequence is TGTGCCAGCTCACCGACCCCGGGAGACAGCTATGGCTACACCTTC. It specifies CASSPTPGDSYGYTF. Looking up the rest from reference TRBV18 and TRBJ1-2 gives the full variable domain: NAGVMQNPRHLVRRRGQEARLRCSPMKGHSHVYWYRQLPEEGLKFMVYLQKENIIDESGMPKERFSAEFPKEGPSILRIQQVVRGDSAAYFCASSPTPGDSYGYTFGSGTRLTVV.

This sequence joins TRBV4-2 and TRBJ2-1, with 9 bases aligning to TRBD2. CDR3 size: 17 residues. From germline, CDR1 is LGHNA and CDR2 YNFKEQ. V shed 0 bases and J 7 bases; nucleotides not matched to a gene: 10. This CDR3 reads CASSQDMASGGLNEQFF. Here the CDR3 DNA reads TGTGCCAGCAGCCAAGATATGGCGAGCGGGGGGTTAAATGAGCAGTTCTTC.